This T cell receptor (beta chain) stems from a study of blood T cell repertoires in COVID-19. Study-level information: The United States, Italy and Spain provided the acute and convalescent COVID-19 samples. The analysed material was cDNA or gDNA that came from T cells, B-cell-depleted T cells, or PBMCs.

The J segment lost 2 bases and the V segment lost 7 bases, leaving 4 bases of the junction unmatched. The CDR3 totals 14 residues. The germline gives CDR1 MNHEY, CDR2 SVGAGI. Assay: immunoSEQ multiplex PCR; the TCRdb copy retains only in-frame clones and omits some. The table shows 100,000 to 150,000 clones, with over 75% occurring only once. Sequenced input: peripheral blood. The receptor comes from a man aged 55-75 years with acute or convalescent COVID-19. The chain uses TRBV6-5 and TRBJ1-2; 10 positions agree with TRBD1. CDR3 residues: CASTLTGGNYGYTF. The CDR3 DNA reads TGTGCCAGCACCTTGACAGGGGGCAACTATGGCTACACCTTC.